Listed below are T cell receptor beta chains from one sample, sequenced in a study of identical twins. TCRdb fed the 5' RACE reads into MiXCR, producing one record per CDR3 protein. The sample lists about 470,000 distinct CDR3 sequences, roughly 24% occurring once. This same sample was also part of a study on T cells expressing NK-cell markers.

Sequenced input: CD4+ T cells sorted from blood. The receptors come from a woman aged 18-30 years in good health. The CDR3 runs from the conserved cysteine through the conserved F or W. The order of the fields is D gene, V gene, J gene, clone size, CDR3 DNA, CDR3 protein. A D gene is named only where the DNA matches it firmly. Clone size is shown for a subset of rows, as once, few, many or a class of expanded clone.

>-|TRBV10-3|TRBJ2-7|-
TGTGCCATCAGTTATACAGGGAATTACGAGCAGTACTTC
CAISYTGNYEQYF
>-|TRBV12-5|TRBJ2-7|few
TGTGCTAGTGGTTTGGGGCAGATTTACGAGCAGTACTTC
CASGLGQIYEQYF
>-|TRBV6-1|TRBJ1-4|-
TGTGCCAGCAGCCGGGATCTGCTAAATGAAAAACTGTTTTTT
CASSRDLLNEKLFF
>-|TRBV6-1|TRBJ1-3|-
TGTGCCAGCCGCTTGTCTTGGTTAAGCTCTGGAAACACCATATATTTT
CASRLSWLSSGNTIYF
>TRBD1|TRBV20-1|TRBJ1-1|-
TGCAGTGCTGGACAGGGGAGAGCTTTCTTT
CSAGQGRAFF
>-|TRBV11-2|TRBJ2-2|few
TGTGCCAGCAGCTTAGAGATTGTGGGGAACACCGGGGAGCTGTTTTTT
CASSLEIVGNTGELFF
>TRBD1|TRBV12-3/TRBV12-4|TRBJ1-6|-
TGTGCCAGCAACGACAGGGGTGCAAATTCACCCCTCCACTTT
CASNDRGANSPLHF
>-|TRBV5-1|TRBJ1-5|few
TGCGCCAGCAGCTTGCACCAGGGAGATCAGCCCCAGCATTTT
CASSLHQGDQPQHF
>-|TRBV20-1|TRBJ2-3|-
TGCAGTGCCGCCAGGGGGGGATCGGGCAGCACAGATACGCAGTATTTT
CSAARGGSGSTDTQYF
>TRBD2|TRBV4-3|TRBJ2-7|few
TGCGCCAGCAGCCTTGAAACTAGCGGGAACTACGAGCAGTACTTC
CASSLETSGNYEQYF
>-|TRBV3-1|TRBJ2-1|-
TGTGCCAGCAGTCAATCTCGATACTCCTACAATGAGCAGTTCTTC
CASSQSRYSYNEQFF
>-|TRBV6-5|TRBJ2-3|few
TGTGCCAGCAGTTATCTAAGTGGTACGCAGTATTTT
CASSYLSGTQYF
>-|TRBV29-1|TRBJ1-1|-
TGCAGCGGTACAGTGAACACTGAAGCTTTCTTT
CSGTVNTEAFF
>-|TRBV5-1|TRBJ2-7|-
TGCGCCAGCAGCTCCGGGGACGGAGGCTACGAGCAGTACTTC
CASSSGDGGYEQYF
>TRBD1|TRBV5-6|TRBJ2-7|-
TGTGCCAGCAGCCCATATACCCGAGGGGGCTCCCCCTACGAGCAGTACTTC
CASSPYTRGGSPYEQYF
>-|TRBV20-1|TRBJ2-3|once
TGCAGTGCTAGAGATACCCAGGGGGGGACAGATACGCAGTATTTT
CSARDTQGGTDTQYF
>-|TRBV20-1|TRBJ2-1|-
TGCAGTGCCCACGGCCAATTAAAGGTGGGCCTCAATGAGCAGTTCTTC
CSAHGQLKVGLNEQFF
>-|TRBV12-3/TRBV12-4|TRBJ2-3|-
TGTGCCAGCTGGTCGGGAAGAGAAGCAGATACGCAGTATTTT
CASWSGREADTQYF
>-|TRBV6-6|TRBJ2-5|few
TGTGCCAGCAGCGCGGGGAAAGAGACCCAGTACTTC
CASSAGKETQYF
>-|TRBV29-1|TRBJ1-2|-
TGCAGCGGAAGTGCAGGCTGGGGCTACACCTTC
CSGSAGWGYTF
>-|TRBV20-1|TRBJ2-7|-
TGCAGTGCGGGGAAGGACGACGAGCAGTACTTC
CSAGKDDEQYF
>-|TRBV5-1|TRBJ2-7|-
TGCGCCAGCAGCTTTCTGCTACCGGGACAAAGTCATGAGCAGTACTTC
CASSFLLPGQSHEQYF
>-|TRBV10-3|TRBJ2-3|-
TGTGCCATCAGTGAGTCGAATAGGGTCACAGATACGCAGTATTTT
CAISESNRVTDTQYF
>-|TRBV12-3/TRBV12-4|TRBJ2-3|-
TGTACCAGCAGTTTCTCGTTGCCAGATACGCAGTATTTT
CTSSFSLPDTQYF
>-|TRBV4-3|TRBJ2-7|-
TGCGCCAGCAGCCAAGATTCTATTCGGATCTACGAGCAGTACTTC
CASSQDSIRIYEQYF
>TRBD1|TRBV5-5|TRBJ2-1|few
TGTGCCAGCAGCACCTGGGACAGGGTGAACAATGAGCAGTTCTTC
CASSTWDRVNNEQFF
>TRBD1|TRBV4-2|TRBJ2-2|-
TGTGCCAGCAGCGCCCTACCGGGACAGCGGACCGGGGAGCTGTTTTTT
CASSALPGQRTGELFF
>-|TRBV2|TRBJ2-3|-
TGTGCCAGCAGTGACGTTAGGGGGGTCTCGGCAGATACGCAGTATTTT
CASSDVRGVSADTQYF
>-|TRBV12-3/TRBV12-4|TRBJ2-4|-
TGTGCCAGCAGTCCAACCCCGGGGAACATTCAGTACTTC
CASSPTPGNIQYF
>-|TRBV12-3/TRBV12-4|TRBJ1-5|-
TGTGCCAGCCAGGCAGGGGCCTCCGGTCAGCCCCAGCATTTT
CASQAGASGQPQHF
>-|TRBV5-6|TRBJ1-5|few
TGTGCCAGCAGCCACAGACAGAATAGCAATCAGCCCCAGCATTTT
CASSHRQNSNQPQHF
>TRBD2|TRBV20-1|TRBJ2-5|-
TGCAGTGCTTGGAGACTAGCGGGATCGAAAGAGACCCAGTACTTC
CSAWRLAGSKETQYF
>TRBD1|TRBV5-1|TRBJ2-5|-
TGCGCCAGCAGCTTGTTAGGGACAGAAGAGACCCAGTACTTC
CASSLLGTEETQYF
>-|TRBV7-9|TRBJ2-6|-
TGTGCCGCCCAGGGGGGGTTCTTCTCTGGGGCCAACGTCCTGACTTTC
CAAQGGFFSGANVLTF
>TRBD2|TRBV9|TRBJ2-3|-
TGTGCCAGCAGCGTAGGATCTAGCGGGGGGGCAGGGGATACGCAGTATTTT
CASSVGSSGGAGDTQYF
>TRBD1|TRBV5-1|TRBJ1-1|-
TGCGCCAGCAGCTTGGTAGGGACAGGGGGCACTGAAGCTTTCTTT
CASSLVGTGGTEAFF
>-|TRBV24-1|TRBJ2-1|-
TGTGCCACCAGTGATTCAAGAGCTAGGACCTTCTCCTACAATGAGCAGTTCTTC
CATSDSRARTFSYNEQFF
>TRBD2|TRBV6-1|TRBJ2-1|-
TGTGCCAGCCCCCCCGAGACTAGCGGGAGGGCGAATGAGCAGTTCTTC
CASPPETSGRANEQFF
>-|TRBV6-1|TRBJ2-7|few
TGTGCCAGCAGTGAAGGAATCGGGGGCCTCACATCCTACGAGCAGTACTTC
CASSEGIGGLTSYEQYF
>-|TRBV12-3/TRBV12-4|TRBJ2-3|-
TGTGCCAGCAGTTTTCGCGGGTATACTACAGATACGCAGTATTTT
CASSFRGYTTDTQYF
>TRBD2|TRBV7-6|TRBJ2-5|once
TGTGCCAGCACCCCACTAGCGGAAGAGACCCAGTACTTC
CASTPLAEETQYF
>-|TRBV6-1|TRBJ1-5|few
TGTGCCAGCAGTGAAGGAGGGCTGGATCAGCCCCAGCATTTT
CASSEGGLDQPQHF
>TRBD1|TRBV6-1|TRBJ1-2|-
TGTGCCAGCAGGACAGGGTCCGGGCTGGGTGGCTACACCTTC
CASRTGSGLGGYTF
>TRBD2|TRBV4-3|TRBJ2-1|few
TGCGCCAGCAGCCAAGATCCCCTCGGGGGAGGGGTTCCCTACAATGAGCAGTTCTTC
CASSQDPLGGGVPYNEQFF
>TRBD1|TRBV10-3|TRBJ1-2|-
TGTGCCATCAGTGCCGGGACAGGGACCTATGGCTACACCTTC
CAISAGTGTYGYTF
>-|TRBV25-1|TRBJ2-7|-
TGTGCCAGCAGTGATACCTGGGAGCAGTACTTC
CASSDTWEQYF
>TRBD1|TRBV20-1|TRBJ2-2|-
TGCAGTGCTAGAGTCACAGGGGTCGGGGAGCTGTTTTTT
CSARVTGVGELFF
>-|TRBV10-3|TRBJ2-3|-
TGTGCCATCCGGGAGACAGGGAGCACAGATACGCAGTATTTT
CAIRETGSTDTQYF